Listed below are T cell receptor beta chains from one sample, sequenced in a study of cytomegalovirus exposure and HLA in healthy donors. Profiling relied on immunoSEQ multiplex PCR, and the TCRdb table lists in-frame clones only, not all of them. The sample comprises around 140,000 clones, about 80% of which are singletons, and less than 2% rests with the top ten. What was sequenced was PBMCs. All receptors derive from a woman aged 40 to 55 in good health and CMV-seronegative. Both conserved end residues are part of each CDR3. D genes are given only for firm matches. Expanded clones get a size class; other rows say once, few or many, or leave the size out.

cdr3_aa: CASSKWQGPCPYEQYF
cdr3_nt: TGTGCCAGCAGCAAATGGCAGGGGCCCTGCCCCTACGAGCAGTACTTC
v_call: TRBV21-1
d_call: NA
j_call: TRBJ2-7
clone_size: NA

cdr3_aa: CASSWAGNEQFF
cdr3_nt: TGTGCCAGCAGCTGGGCGGGGAATGAGCAGTTCTTC
v_call: TRBV11-2
d_call: NA
j_call: TRBJ2-1
clone_size: NA

cdr3_aa: CASSYGLAEAFF
cdr3_nt: TGTGCCAGCAGTTACGGGCTCGCTGAAGCTTTCTTT
v_call: TRBV6-5
d_call: NA
j_call: TRBJ1-1
clone_size: NA

cdr3_aa: CASSSTGFSHTEAFF
cdr3_nt: TGTGCCAGCAGCTCGACAGGGTTTTCTCACACTGAAGCTTTCTTT
v_call: TRBV11-2
d_call: TRBD1
j_call: TRBJ1-1
clone_size: NA

cdr3_aa: CASSLNRRDNEQFF
cdr3_nt: TGTGCCAGCAGCTTAAATCGTCGGGATAATGAGCAGTTCTTC
v_call: TRBV7-3
d_call: NA
j_call: TRBJ2-1
clone_size: NA

cdr3_aa: CASSTGQGRPANEKLFF
cdr3_nt: TGTGCCAGCAGCACGGGACAGGGCAGACCCGCTAATGAAAAACTGTTTTTT
v_call: TRBV9
d_call: TRBD1
j_call: TRBJ1-4
clone_size: NA

cdr3_aa: CASSLLPTAGELFF
cdr3_nt: TGTGCCAGCAGCTTACTGCCTACGGCCGGGGAGCTGTTTTTT
v_call: TRBV7-3
d_call: NA
j_call: TRBJ2-2
clone_size: NA

cdr3_aa: CASSSRESNYGYTF
cdr3_nt: TGTGCCAGCAGCTCGCGGGAGTCTAACTATGGCTACACCTTC
v_call: TRBV13
d_call: NA
j_call: TRBJ1-2
clone_size: few

cdr3_aa: CASSLSGDWTQHF
cdr3_nt: TGTGCCAGCAGTTTAAGTGGGGACTGGACCCAGCATTTT
v_call: TRBV28
d_call: NA
j_call: TRBJ1-5
clone_size: NA

cdr3_aa: CASGSGQAYEQYF
cdr3_nt: TGCGCCAGCGGCTCAGGTCAAGCCTACGAGCAGTACTTC
v_call: TRBV5-1
d_call: NA
j_call: TRBJ2-7
clone_size: NA

cdr3_aa: CASSPYGQAYTSPLHF
cdr3_nt: TGTGCCAGCAGCCCCTACGGACAGGCATACACTTCACCCCTCCACTTT
v_call: TRBV14
d_call: TRBD1
j_call: TRBJ1-6
clone_size: NA

cdr3_aa: CASSPLTVNEQFF
cdr3_nt: TGTGCCAGCTCACCTCTGACAGTTAATGAGCAGTTCTTC
v_call: TRBV18
d_call: NA
j_call: TRBJ2-1
clone_size: NA

cdr3_aa: CATSRGLTGGETQYF
cdr3_nt: TGTGCCACCAGCAGAGGCCTGACAGGCGGGGAGACCCAGTACTTC
v_call: TRBV15
d_call: NA
j_call: TRBJ2-5
clone_size: NA

cdr3_aa: CSSSRQGVSTNEKLFF
cdr3_nt: TGTTCCAGCAGCCGACAGGGGGTTTCAACTAATGAAAAACTGTTTTTT
v_call: TRBV7-9
d_call: TRBD1
j_call: TRBJ1-4
clone_size: NA

cdr3_aa: CASSLRTGRTDTQYF
cdr3_nt: TGTGCCAGCAGCTTACGGACAGGGCGCACAGATACGCAGTATTTT
v_call: TRBV7-2
d_call: TRBD1
j_call: TRBJ2-3
clone_size: NA

cdr3_aa: CASSEYSGNNSPLHF
cdr3_nt: TGTGCCAGCAGTGAATATTCAGGGAATAATTCACCCCTCCACTTT
v_call: TRBV2
d_call: NA
j_call: TRBJ1-6
clone_size: NA

cdr3_aa: CSGDTGTSDTDTQYF
cdr3_nt: TGCAGCGGTGATACCGGGACTAGCGATACAGATACGCAGTATTTT
v_call: TRBV29-1
d_call: TRBD2
j_call: TRBJ2-3
clone_size: NA

cdr3_aa: CASTAGNVLAKNIQYF
cdr3_nt: TGTGCCAGCACTGCAGGTAATGTGTTGGCCAAAAACATTCAGTACTTC
v_call: TRBV9
d_call: NA
j_call: TRBJ2-4
clone_size: few

cdr3_aa: CASSQASLWGEYNEQFF
cdr3_nt: TGTGCCAGCAGCCAAGCCTCCTTATGGGGGGAATACAATGAGCAGTTCTTC
v_call: TRBV4-2
d_call: NA
j_call: TRBJ2-1
clone_size: NA

cdr3_aa: CASSLTPSVDTQYF
cdr3_nt: TGTGCCAGCAGCTTAACCCCCTCGGTGGATACGCAGTATTTT
v_call: TRBV7-2
d_call: NA
j_call: TRBJ2-3
clone_size: few

cdr3_aa: CASSSRALTSGSLEQFF
cdr3_nt: TGTGCCAGCAGTTCTAGGGCCTTGACTAGCGGGAGTCTTGAGCAGTTCTTC
v_call: TRBV28
d_call: TRBD2
j_call: TRBJ2-1
clone_size: NA

cdr3_aa: CASSEARIGGPGTQYF
cdr3_nt: TGTGCCAGCAGTGAAGCACGGATTGGAGGGCCGGGTACGCAGTATTTT
v_call: TRBV2
d_call: NA
j_call: TRBJ2-3
clone_size: NA

cdr3_aa: CASSPTRRRGYTF
cdr3_nt: TGTGCCAGCAGTCCTACGAGGCGGCGAGGCTACACCTTC
v_call: TRBV6-5
d_call: NA
j_call: TRBJ1-2
clone_size: once

cdr3_aa: CASAGPGLEQFF
cdr3_nt: TGTGCCAGCGCGGGACCGGGACTTGAGCAGTTCTTC
v_call: TRBV27
d_call: NA
j_call: TRBJ2-1
clone_size: few

cdr3_aa: CASSLVPRRAEAFF
cdr3_nt: TGTGCCAGCAGCTTAGTCCCGCGGAGGGCTGAAGCTTTCTTT
v_call: TRBV7-9
d_call: NA
j_call: TRBJ1-1
clone_size: NA